The 16 T cell receptor beta chains below come from one sample, sequenced in a study of blood T cells in healthy people across ages. A second PCR of roughly 7 to 11 cycles used a sample-barcoded 5' primer and a J-beta primer mix. MiXCR, applied by TCRdb to the 5' RACE reads, yields one record per CDR3 protein. The sample consists of approximately 670,000 distinct CDR3 sequences, 35% to 50% of them appearing once. Sequenced: blood. The receptors derive from an elderly man in good health.

This clonotype was seen more than once but under ten times. The V call is TRBV10-3, the J call TRBJ2-1; weak D call: TRBD2 (6 bases). Deletions cut 3 bases from V and 8 bases from J, with 14 bases between. This CDR3 region has 14 residues. Germline CDR1 and CDR2: ENHRY and SYGVKD. CDR3 residues: CAISEGREGDEQFF. The CDR3 DNA sequence: TGTGCCATCAGTGAAGGGCGGGAAGGCGATGAGCAGTTCTTC.

This clonotype was counted only a few times. J is TRBJ2-5 and V is TRBV11-2, with D tentatively TRBD1 (6 bases). Trimming cost V 3 bases and J 3 bases, with 14 bases left between them. Germline lookup yields CDR1 SGHAT and CDR2 FQNNGV. The CDR3 runs 15 residues. As DNA, the CDR3 is TGTGCCAGCAGCTTTTACAGGACAGCTAAAGAGACCCAGTACTTC. Its translation is CASSFYRTAKETQYF.

This clonotype was recorded a few times. This sequence joins TRBV29-1 and TRBJ1-1; no definite D call. The CDR3 runs 12 residues. CDR1 and CDR2 from the germline V gene are SQVTM and ANQGSEA. With 1 base removed from V and 1 base from J, the gap between germline ends came to 4 bases. CDR3 amino acids: CSVEGRNTEAFF. The CDR3 DNA sequence: TGCAGCGTTGAAGGACGGAACACTGAAGCTTTCTTT.

This clonotype was observed a handful of times. The chain links TRBV7-8 to TRBJ2-5, with 14 bases matching TRBD2. J gave up 2 bases and V 4 bases, and 6 bases lay outside the gene matches. The CDR3 totals 17 residues. CDR1 and CDR2 (germline): SGHVS, FQNEAQ. The CDR3 DNA sequence: TGTGCCAGCAGCTCGCCGGGACTAGCGGGAGTACAAGAGACCCAGTACTTC. Translation gives CASSSPGLAGVQETQYF.

This chain uses TRBV24-1 with TRBJ2-3; 7 nucleotides line up with TRBD2. Germline CDR1 KGHDR, CDR2 SFDVKD. The CDR3 totals 16 residues. V was pared by 0 bases and J by 3 bases, with 5 bases of the junction left unmatched. This CDR3 is CATSDLEASGTDTQYF. The CDR3 nucleotides are TGTGCCACCAGTGATTTGGAGGCTAGCGGTACAGATACGCAGTATTTT.

The chain has TRBV21-1 and TRBJ2-4; TRBD1 is taken as the D call from the table, unchecked against the DNA. TRBV21-1 is a known pseudogene. The CDR3 runs to 16 residues. The CDR3 nucleotides are TGTGCCAGAAATAAGACAGGCCGGGGGGCCAAAAACATTCAGTACTTC. Protein sequence: CARNKTGRGAKNIQYF.

The chain uses TRBV20-1 and TRBJ2-5; 7 nucleotides match TRBD2. V was clipped by 3 bases and J by 11 bases; unmatched bases: 15. Germline CDR1 and CDR2: DFQATT and SNEGSKA (reference sequence). CDR3 length equals 14 residues. CDR3 protein: CSARRGGRVLEQYF. Written as DNA, the CDR3 is TGCAGTGCTAGGCGGGGCGGGAGAGTATTGGAGCAGTACTTC.

The V call is TRBV7-9, the J call TRBJ2-3, with D possibly called TRBD1 or TRBD2 (5 bases each). The CDR3 totals 17 residues. Trimming cost V 1 base and J 0 bases, with 14 bases left between them. The V gene's germline CDR1 is SEHNR and CDR2 FQNEAQ (reference sequence). CDR3 nucleotide sequence: TGTGCCAGCAGCTTAGTTAACAGCAGGGACAGCACAGATACGCAGTATTTT. Translation: CASSLVNSRDSTDTQYF.

This clonotype appeared once. The rearrangement links TRBV21-1 to TRBJ1-6. TRBV21-1 is a pseudogene segment. The CDR3 totals 12 residues. DNA for the CDR3: TGTGCCAGCAGCAAATTAGGTTCACCCCTCCACTTT. The encoded protein is CASSKLGSPLHF.

This clonotype has just a few counts. The J gene is TRBJ1-6, the V gene TRBV3-1, with D unresolved. Between the trimmed V and J ends, which lost 1 base and 0 bases, there was a span of 10 bases. The V gene's germline CDR1 is LGHDT and CDR2 YNNKEL (reference sequence). This CDR3 spans 17 amino acids. As DNA, the CDR3 is TGTGCCAGCAGCCAAGTACTCGGGAGCTCCTATAATTCACCCCTCCACTTT. Amino acids: CASSQVLGSSYNSPLHF.

This clonotype came up a few times. The CDR3 DNA is TGTGCCAGCAGTTGGACGTCACAGGGGGCTATCTATGGCTACACCTTC. Translating gives CASSWTSQGAIYGYTF. The V gene is TRBV6-5, the J gene TRBJ1-2, with 9 bases that match TRBD1. CDR3 length: 16 amino acids. With 4 bases clipped from V and 4 bases from J, the junction kept 10 bases outside the gene matches. Germline CDR1 and CDR2: MNHEY and SVGAGI.

The chain recombines TRBV20-1 with TRBJ2-1, with TRBD2 matching 7 bases. The CDR3 consists of 12 residues. Germline V gene lookup returns CDR1 DFQATT and CDR2 SNEGSKA (reference sequence). The CDR3 bases are TGCAATGGCGCGGGGGTTGGATATGAGCAGTTCTTC. It yields the protein CNGAGVGYEQFF.

This clonotype was observed once. The genes are TRBV7-3 and TRBJ2-4; 12 bases map to TRBD1. The J call may be wrong; the DNA end is better matched by TRBJ2-7. Germline assignment: CDR1 SGHTA and CDR2 FQGTGA. CDR3 size: 15 residues. The CDR3 DNA reads TGTGCCAGCAGCCCCTCCGGGACAGGGGGCTCCGAGCAGTACTTC. As protein: CASSPSGTGGSEQYF.

This sequence joins TRBV7-2 and TRBJ2-1; 9 bases align to TRBD2. CDR1 SGHTA and CDR2 FQGNSA come from the germline V gene. The CDR3 has 16 residues. With V trimmed by 0 bases and J by 11 bases, 11 bases remained unmatched. The CDR3 spells CASSLAGAGGPDQQFF. CDR3 nucleotide sequence: TGTGCCAGCAGCTTAGCTGGAGCGGGAGGCCCTGATCAGCAGTTCTTC.

The chain has TRBV27 and TRBJ1-1, with D perhaps matching TRBD1 (6 bases). Germline CDR1 is MNHEY and CDR2 is SMNVEV (reference sequence). CDR3 size: 13 residues. Between the trimmed V and J ends, which lost 9 bases and 3 bases, there was a span of 14 bases. CDR3 in amino acids: CASRKDRHTEAFF. The CDR3 DNA sequence: TGTGCCAGTAGAAAAGACAGGCACACTGAAGCTTTCTTT.

J is TRBJ2-7 and V is TRBV7-2; D gene ambiguous. CDR1 SGHTA and CDR2 FQGNSA come from the germline V gene. The V and J ends lost 1 base and 5 bases respectively, with 15 bases between them. This CDR3 is built from 15 residues. The CDR3 sequence: CASSLGRAGDNEQYF. CDR3 DNA sequence: TGTGCCAGCAGCTTAGGTCGGGCAGGAGATAACGAGCAGTACTTC. Full variable domain (outside the CDR3, taken from reference TRBV7-2 and TRBJ2-7): GAGVSQSPSNKVTEKGKDVELRCDPISGHTALYWYRQSLGQGLEFLIYFQGNSAPDKSGLPSDRFSAERTGGSVSTLTIQRTQQEDSAVYLCASSLGRAGDNEQYFGPGTRLTVT.